The 24 T cell receptor beta chains given below trace back to one sample, sequenced in a study of blood T cell repertoires in COVID-19. Assay: immunoSEQ multiplex PCR; the TCRdb copy retains only in-frame clones and omits some. Here the sample spans 650,000 to 800,000 clones, 90% being singletons. Material: peripheral blood. These receptors were obtained from a woman between 18 and 29 years old with acute or convalescent COVID-19.

The J gene is TRBJ2-5, the V gene TRBV28; TRBD1 matches at 10 bases. Germline CDR1 MDHEN, CDR2 SYDVKM. Trimming cost V 3 bases and J 5 bases; bases outside gene matches: 9. This CDR3 region has 16 residues. For the CDR3, the DNA is TGTGCCAGCAGTTTCCCCCGGGACAGGGGTGGCGAGACCCAGTACTTC. This sequence encodes CASSFPRDRGGETQYF. Looking up the rest from reference TRBV28 and TRBJ2-5 gives the full variable domain: DVKVTQSSRYLVKRTGEKVFLECVQDMDHENMFWYRQDPGLGLRLIYFSYDVKMKEKGDIPEGYSVSREKKERFSLILESASTNQTSMYLCASSFPRDRGGETQYFGPGTRLLVL.

The CDR3 DNA is TGTGCCAGCAGCCTCGATCTCTCGGGACAGGGTGCCTACGAGCAGTACTTC. Translated: CASSLDLSGQGAYEQYF. The rearrangement links TRBV7-2 to TRBJ2-7; 9 nucleotides line up with TRBD1. CDR3 length: 17 residues. CDR1 SGHTA and CDR2 FQGNSA come from the germline V gene. Losses at the gene ends were 5 bases for V and 2 bases for J; bases not matched to a gene: 13. The full variable domain, in which reference TRBV7-2 and TRBJ2-7 provide the parts outside the CDR3, is GAGVSQSPSNKVTEKGKDVELRCDPISGHTALYWYRQSLGQGLEFLIYFQGNSAPDKSGLPSDRFSAERTGGSVSTLTIQRTQQEDSAVYLCASSLDLSGQGAYEQYFGPGTRLTVT.

The chain combines TRBV12-5 with TRBJ2-7, with D possibly being TRBD1 (6 bases). Germline CDR1 is LGHNT and CDR2 is FRNRAP. With 3 bases removed from V and 4 bases from J, the gap between germline ends came to 13 bases. This CDR3 contains 14 residues. CDR3 sequence reads: CASGFGGGRYEQYF. CDR3 DNA: TGTGCTAGTGGTTTTGGGGGCGGACGTTACGAGCAGTACTTC.

V gene TRBV7-9 combines with J gene TRBJ1-1, with 7 positions matching TRBD1. Germline trimming cut 4 bases from V and 8 bases from J; bases unmatched to any gene: 4. CDR3 length: 12 amino acids. Germline V CDR1 and CDR2: SEHNR, FQNEAQ (reference sequence). CDR3 sequence reads: CASSSTGQEAFF. CDR3 nucleotides: TGTGCCAGCAGCTCAACGGGACAGGAAGCTTTCTTT.

The chain employs TRBV10-3 and TRBJ1-1; maybe TRBD1 (6 bases). Germline V gives CDR1 ENHRY, CDR2 SYGVKD. V was cut by 6 bases and J by 0 bases, with 11 bases left in between. The CDR3 totals 14 residues. CDR3 sequence (DNA): TGTGCCATCAGCGCCAGGGGTGTGAACACTGAAGCTTTCTTT. It is translated as CAISARGVNTEAFF.

This chain connects TRBV6-2 or TRBV6-3 to TRBJ1-3; no firm D call. The V gene's germline CDR1 is MNHEY and CDR2 SVGEGT. The CDR3 spans 15 residues. V was trimmed by 3 bases and J by 0 bases, leaving 9 bases between them. CDR3 coding DNA: TGTGCCAGCAGTTATGCCCAGAACTCTGGAAACACCATATATTTT. Amino acids: CASSYAQNSGNTIYF.

The V and J genes are TRBV28 and TRBJ1-2; 8 bases agree with TRBD1. The CDR3 has 14 amino acids. V trimming: 2 bases; J trimming: 3 bases; junction bases outside the gene matches: 2. Per germline, CDR1 MDHEN and CDR2 SYDVKM. This CDR3 is CASSLTGGDYGYTF. CDR3 bases: TGTGCCAGCAGTTTAACAGGGGGGGACTATGGCTACACCTTC.

This chain uses TRBV14 with TRBJ1-2; no reliable D call. V was clipped by 1 base and J by 8 bases, with 14 bases between them. This CDR3 contains 14 residues. CDR1 is SGHDN, CDR2 FVKESK, per germline. CDR3 region: CASSQVYSAEGYTF. The DNA for the CDR3 is TGTGCCAGCAGCCAAGTTTACTCGGCGGAAGGCTACACCTTC.

The V gene is TRBV9, the J gene TRBJ2-2; D possibly corresponds to TRBD1 (7 bases). This CDR3 has 16 residues. The germline V gene has CDR1 SGDLS and CDR2 YYNGEE. V was pared by 4 bases and J by 6 bases, with 19 bases between. The CDR3 sequence is CASSSPRDRSSGELFF. The CDR3 coding sequence is TGTGCCAGCAGCTCCCCGCGGGACAGAAGTTCCGGGGAGCTGTTTTTT.

This chain links TRBV5-1 with TRBJ1-4; TRBD1 is a possible D gene (6 bases). The germline V gene has CDR1 SGHRS and CDR2 YFSETQ. Deletions cut 2 bases from V and 0 bases from J, with 17 bases between. This CDR3 region has 18 residues. The CDR3 region has the DNA TGCGCCAGCAGCTTATCCGGGGGGCGTCAATCAACTAATGAAAAACTGTTTTTT. The encoded protein is CASSLSGGRQSTNEKLFF.

V gene TRBV5-4 combines with J gene TRBJ1-2; possible D gene TRBD1, 6 bases. CDR1 SGHNT and CDR2 YYREEE come from the germline V gene (reference sequence). V gave up 4 bases and J gave up 6 bases, with 16 bases separating them. The CDR3 totals 14 residues. This CDR3 reads CASSGGGREDGYTF. For the CDR3, the DNA is TGTGCCAGCAGCGGGGGCGGGAGAGAGGATGGCTACACCTTC.

The CDR3 is CASSSVRTMNTEAFF. CDR3 nucleotide sequence: TGTGCCAGTAGTTCAGTCCGGACTATGAACACTGAAGCTTTCTTT. The chain links TRBV19 to TRBJ1-1; D gene ambiguous. CDR1 is LNHDA and CDR2 is SQIVND in the germline V gene (reference sequence). The CDR3 consists of 15 residues. Trimming shortened V by 5 bases and J by 0 bases, and 13 bases separated the two germline ends.

The chain carries TRBV10-3 and TRBJ1-1; D not resolved. The CDR3 has 13 amino acids. The V end lost 7 bases, the J end lost 5 bases, and 14 bases lay between the germline ends. Per germline, CDR1 ENHRY and CDR2 SYGVKD. CDR3 bases: TGTGCCATCACCCTGGAGGGAGGGACTGAAGCTTTCTTT. This gives the protein CAITLEGGTEAFF.

Note on this clone: The germline gene is not matched at one end of the junction; a read error may be the cause. This chain connects TRBV28 to TRBJ2-3, with 9 bases lining up with TRBD1. This CDR3 spans 12 amino acids. Germline V gene lookup returns CDR1 MDHEN and CDR2 SYDVKM. This chain's CDR3 is CASKAPGQGDHF. The DNA for the CDR3 is TGTGCCAGCAAAGCCCCGGGACAGGGAGACCATTTT.

This clone has only a few counts. The chain has TRBV7-8 and TRBJ2-3; D gene unclear. Germline V gene lookup returns CDR1 SGHVS and CDR2 FQNEAQ. The CDR3 contains 12 residues. V lost 3 bases and J lost 4, with 5 bases in between. The DNA for the CDR3 is TGTGCCAGCAGCTTTTCGTCAGATACGCAGTATTTT. Its translation is CASSFSSDTQYF. The full variable domain, completed using reference TRBV7-8 and TRBJ2-3, is GAGVSQSPRYKVAKRGQDVALRCDPISGHVSLFWYQQALGQGPEFLTYFQNEAQLDKSGLPSDRFFAERPEGSVSTLKIQRTQQEDSAVYLCASSFSSDTQYFGPGTRLTVL.

The rearrangement uses TRBV19 and TRBJ2-2; 7 bases line up with TRBD1. Losses at the gene ends were 9 bases for V and 3 bases for J; bases not matched to a gene: 13. This CDR3 comprises 16 residues. Germline assignment: CDR1 LNHDA and CDR2 SQIVND (reference sequence). The CDR3 nucleotides read TGTGCCAGCCGTACAGGGGCCACCGTGGACACCGGGGAGCTGTTTTTT. Translation gives CASRTGATVDTGELFF.

This chain links TRBV2 with TRBJ2-1; a weak D match, TRBD1 (5 bases). The germline CDR1 and CDR2 sequences are SNHLY and FYNNEI. The CDR3 is 14 amino acids. V lost 1 base to trimming and J lost 5 bases, with 9 bases between them. Written as DNA, the CDR3 is TGTGCCAGCAGTGAAGGGGGCGCGGACAATGAGCAGTTCTTC. This translates into CASSEGGADNEQFF.

The chain joins TRBV9 to TRBJ1-3; no firm D call. Germline CDR1 is SGDLS and CDR2 is YYNGEE. Trimming removed 0 bases from V and 4 bases from J, with 11 bases in between. CDR3 size: 15 residues. CDR3 amino acids: CASSVDPVVGNTIYF. DNA of the CDR3: TGTGCCAGCAGCGTAGACCCAGTCGTAGGAAACACCATATATTTT.

The chain uses TRBV21-1 and TRBJ2-2; the table's D call of TRBD1 was not tested on the DNA. TRBV21-1 is listed as a pseudogene. The CDR3 loop spans 16 amino acids. CDR3 sequence: CASSNPDRGNTGELFF. In nucleotides, the CDR3 is TGTGCCAGCAGCAACCCGGACAGGGGGAACACCGGGGAGCTGTTTTTT.

V usage is TRBV9 and J usage is TRBJ2-7; possible D gene TRBD2, 5 bases. The CDR3 sequence is 16 residues long. The V gene lost 1 base and the J gene lost 2 bases, with 16 bases spanning the gap. Germline-derived CDR1 and CDR2 are SGDLS and YYNGEE. The CDR3 bases are TGTGCCAGCAGCGTATGGGCCCAGCGGAGGCCCTACGAGCAGTACTTC. Protein product: CASSVWAQRRPYEQYF.

CDR3 protein: CASSYGRTGQGQPQHF. The CDR3 nucleotides read TGTGCCAGCAGTTATGGTCGGACAGGGCAGGGTCAGCCCCAGCATTTT. The rearrangement uses TRBV6-2 or TRBV6-3 and TRBJ1-5; 8 nucleotides line up with TRBD1. The CDR3 extends over 16 amino acids. V was pared by 3 bases and J by 6 bases, with 10 bases of the junction left unmatched. The germline gives CDR1 MNHEY, CDR2 SVGEGT.

The chain has TRBV21-1 and TRBJ1-5; TRBD1 reflects the table's D call only, with no check against the DNA. TRBV21-1 is labeled a pseudogene. The CDR3 runs to 16 residues. For the CDR3, the DNA is TGTGCCAGCAGCAAAGCCCGGACAGGGGGCAAACAGCCCCAGCATTTT. Translated, it gives CASSKARTGGKQPQHF.

The chain joins TRBV6-5 to TRBJ1-1; 8 nucleotides align to TRBD1. The length of the CDR3 is 14 residues. Losses at the gene ends were 5 bases for V and 4 bases for J; bases not matched to a gene: 6. CDR1 and CDR2 (germline): MNHEY, SVGAGI. CDR3 loop: CASSTGQGVTEAFF. The CDR3 nucleotides are TGTGCCAGCAGTACAGGACAGGGAGTCACTGAAGCTTTCTTT.

The V gene is TRBV2, the J gene TRBJ1-2; 8 nucleotides align to TRBD1. CDR1 is SNHLY and CDR2 is FYNNEI in the germline V gene. The length of the CDR3 is 14 residues. V lost 6 bases and J lost 3; bases outside the gene matches: 6. CDR3: CASRAGQGHYGYTF. The CDR3 DNA is TGTGCCAGCAGGGCCGGACAGGGCCACTATGGCTACACCTTC. The whole variable domain, remainder taken from reference TRBV2 and TRBJ1-2, is EPEVTQTPSHQVTQMGQEVILRCVPISNHLYFYWYRQILGQKVEFLVSFYNNEISEKSEIFDDQFSVERPDGSNFTLKIRSTKLEDSAMYFCASRAGQGHYGYTFGSGTRLTVV.